The clone carrying this TCR beta chain appeared a few times. Its antigen is undetermined. The source of the sample is a study of early stage breast cancer tumors. TCRdb's table, derived via immunoSEQ multiplex PCR, lists solely in-frame clones and lacks some. Among approximately 20,000 clones listed, about 70% were seen once. Study-wide points: In about 85% of the 16 patients, blood comparison separated tumor from normal breast.

Specimen: blood. The sequence derives from a person in their 60s with breast cancer.

The CDR3, as DNA: TGCGCCAGCAGCCCGGACAGGGGAAACACTGAAGCTTTCTTT. Translating gives CASSPDRGNTEAFF. The chain has TRBV5-1 and TRBJ1-1; 9 bases map to TRBD1. V was pared by 4 bases and J by 2 bases, with 3 bases of the junction left unmatched. Per germline, CDR1 SGHRS and CDR2 YFSETQ. This CDR3 comprises 14 residues. Together with reference TRBV5-1 and TRBJ1-1, the CDR3 gives the full variable domain: KAGVTQTPRYLIKTRGQQVTLSCSPISGHRSVSWYQQTPGQGLQFLFEYFSETQRNKGNFPGRFSGRQFSNSRSEMNVSTLELGDSALYLCASSPDRGNTEAFFGQGTRLTVV.